These 24 T cell receptor beta chains originate from one sample sequenced in a study of T cell clonotyping in hematopoietic cell transplantation. Clones were sequenced by immunoSEQ multiplex PCR, and TCRdb holds only the in-frame ones, with some missing. The sample includes under 6,500 clones, roughly 72% of them seen just once. Sequenced here: PBMCs, sampled 100 days after allogeneic stem cell transplant. Every receptor here comes from a female patient aged 50-60 years who had an allogeneic stem cell transplant, so the T cells may come from the graft donor. Some clones in this sample may be carry-over from other donors' samples.

The chain combines TRBV4-2 with TRBJ2-7; D unclear. The CDR3 runs to 14 residues. CDR1 is LGHNA, CDR2 YNFKEQ, per germline. V lost 5 bases and J lost 1, with 12 bases in between. The CDR3 region has the DNA TGTGCCAGCAGCATTGCCCCACGTTCCTACGAGCAGTACTTC. Translating it yields CASSIAPRSYEQYF.

J is TRBJ1-1 and V is TRBV28; D is possibly TRBD1 (5 bases). This CDR3 region has 15 residues. Germline CDR1 and CDR2: MDHEN and SYDVKM. Trimming stripped 7 bases from V and 1 base from J, with 16 bases between. In DNA, the CDR3 is TGTGCCAGCACCACTGGGGCATACCGGAACACTGAAGCTTTCTTT. Translated, it gives CASTTGAYRNTEAFF.

The V call is TRBV6-5, the J call TRBJ2-7, with TRBD2 matching over 9 bases. The ends lost 5 bases at V and 3 bases at J; junction bases unmatched: 2. Germline loops: CDR1 MNHEY, CDR2 SVGAGI. The CDR3 totals 13 residues. The CDR3 loop reads CASSVLAGYEQYF. CDR3 DNA: TGTGCCAGCAGTGTACTAGCGGGCTACGAGCAGTACTTC.

V gene TRBV19 combines with J gene TRBJ2-3, with 9 bases aligning to TRBD2. The V segment lost 6 bases and the J segment 4 bases; nucleotides outside the gene matches: 17. Germline V CDR1 and CDR2: LNHDA, SQIVND (reference sequence). The CDR3 runs 18 residues. The CDR3 loop reads CASSFSLGAGGPSDTQYF. The CDR3 bases are TGTGCCAGTAGCTTCAGTCTCGGGGCGGGAGGGCCTTCAGATACGCAGTATTTT.

This rearrangement joins TRBV30 to TRBJ2-1; D call uncertain. This CDR3 has 11 amino acids. V was shortened by 0 bases and J by 9 bases, with 6 bases between the two germline ends. CDR1 and CDR2 from the germline V gene are GTSNPN and SVGIG (reference sequence). For the CDR3, the DNA is TGTGCCTGGAGTGTACGCAGTGAGCAGTTCTTC. Protein: CAWSVRSEQFF.

This chain joins TRBV7-3 and TRBJ2-1; no clear D. The V gene's germline CDR1 is SGHTA and CDR2 FQGTGA. This CDR3 contains 14 residues. V lost 4 bases and J lost 1, with 8 bases in between. The CDR3 bases are TGTGCCAGCAGCTACGCGGCATCCTACAATGAGCAGTTCTTC. Translation gives CASSYAASYNEQFF.

This clone was picked up a small number of times. CDR3 loop: CASSVGEGEQYF. DNA of the CDR3: TGTGCCAGCAGCGTAGGCGAGGGAGAGCAGTACTTC. The V and J genes are TRBV9 and TRBJ2-7; weak D call: TRBD2 (5 bases). CDR3 size: 12 residues. V lost 0 bases to trimming and J lost 7 bases, with 8 bases between them. The V gene's germline CDR1 is SGDLS and CDR2 YYNGEE.

This chain connects TRBV7-2 to TRBJ2-1; D gene ambiguous. CDR1 is SGHTA, CDR2 FQGNSA, per germline. CDR3 size: 14 residues. The V end was cut by 1 base, the J end by 4 bases, with 8 bases between. CDR3 residues: CASSLEPGYNEQFF. The CDR3 nucleotides read TGTGCCAGCAGCTTAGAGCCCGGGTACAATGAGCAGTTCTTC. The variable domain in full, completed from reference TRBV7-2 and TRBJ2-1, reads GAGVSQSPSNKVTEKGKDVELRCDPISGHTALYWYRQSLGQGLEFLIYFQGNSAPDKSGLPSDRFSAERTGGSVSTLTIQRTQQEDSAVYLCASSLEPGYNEQFFGPGTRLTVL.

This rearrangement joins TRBV7-2 to TRBJ2-3; 7 bases align to TRBD2. CDR3 length equals 17 residues. From germline, CDR1 is SGHTA and CDR2 FQGNSA. V dropped 1 base and J dropped 0; count of bases not matched to a gene: 7. CDR3 residues: CASSLGVLASSTDTQYF. CDR3 DNA: TGTGCCAGCAGCTTAGGGGTACTAGCGTCTAGCACAGATACGCAGTATTTT.

The V and J genes are TRBV4-3 and TRBJ2-3, with TRBD2 matching 10 bases. J gave up 8 bases and V 0 bases, and 8 bases lay outside the gene matches. The CDR3 consists of 16 residues. The V gene's germline CDR1 is LGHNA and CDR2 YSLEER. CDR3 nucleotides: TGCGCCAGCAGCCAAGATAAGGCTAGCGGGAGACTTACGCAGTATTTT. Protein: CASSQDKASGRLTQYF.

The chain uses TRBV29-1 and TRBJ1-1; 7 bases align to TRBD1. The germline V gene encodes CDR1 SQVTM and CDR2 ANQGSEA. With V trimmed by 4 bases and J by 2 bases, 7 bases remained unmatched. This CDR3 region has 14 residues. DNA for the CDR3: TGCAGCGTTGTTTTTTCAGGGGGAAACACTGAAGCTTTCTTT. Its translation is CSVVFSGGNTEAFF.

This clone came up once. V usage is TRBV27 and J usage is TRBJ2-7; D is undetermined. The CDR3 extends over 13 amino acids. The V gene's germline CDR1 is MNHEY and CDR2 SMNVEV (reference sequence). The germline V and J ends were trimmed by 2 bases and 5 bases, with 10 bases remaining between them. CDR3 in amino acids: CASSLNGGNEQYF. DNA of the CDR3: TGTGCCAGCAGTTTAAACGGTGGGAACGAGCAGTACTTC.

This rearrangement joins TRBV5-1 to TRBJ1-4; 8 bases match TRBD1. Germline V gene data show CDR1 as SGHRS and CDR2 as YFSETQ. J gave up 7 bases and V 4 bases, and 9 bases lay outside the gene matches. This CDR3 contains 15 residues. This CDR3 is CASSLAGGSGEKLFF. The CDR3 region has the DNA TGCGCCAGCAGCCTAGCAGGGGGCAGTGGTGAAAAACTGTTTTTT.

The chain couples TRBV30 to TRBJ1-4; 7 bases line up with TRBD1. Germline CDR1 is GTSNPN and CDR2 is SVGIG (reference sequence). This CDR3 comprises 14 residues. With 3 bases clipped from V and 7 bases from J, the junction kept 8 bases outside the gene matches. CDR3 amino acids: CAWRRQGRVEKLFF. The CDR3 DNA follows: TGTGCCTGGAGGAGACAGGGTAGGGTTGAAAAACTGTTTTTT.

This chain uses TRBV9 with TRBJ2-7; tentatively, D is TRBD1 or TRBD2 (7 bases each). V was trimmed by 7 bases and J by 5 bases, leaving 34 bases between them. Germline loops: CDR1 SGDLS, CDR2 YYNGEE. The CDR3 totals 19 residues. The CDR3 region is CASPACTTRRQGGADEQYF. The CDR3 DNA follows: TGTGCCAGCCCAGCCTGCACCACACGACGTCAGGGGGGGGCGGACGAGCAGTACTTC.

The CDR3 is CASSLSSNEQFF. In DNA, the CDR3 is TGTGCCAGCAGCCTAAGTTCGAATGAGCAGTTCTTC. This chain links TRBV5-4 with TRBJ2-1; D gene uncertain. V gave up 4 bases and J gave up 7 bases, with 9 bases separating them. The CDR3 has 12 amino acids. The germline CDR1 and CDR2 sequences are SGHNT and YYREEE (reference sequence). The complete variable domain, with remaining parts taken from reference TRBV5-4 and TRBJ2-1, reads ETGVTQSPTHLIKTRGQQVTLRCSSQSGHNTVSWYQQALGQGPQFIFQYYREEENGRGNFPPRFSGLQFPNYSSELNVNALELDDSALYLCASSLSSNEQFFGPGTRLTVL.

This chain links TRBV5-1 with TRBJ2-1, with D hard to call. The V gene's germline CDR1 is SGHRS and CDR2 YFSETQ. The CDR3 has 15 residues. V lost 0 bases, J lost 4 bases, and 11 bases lay in between. CDR3 DNA sequence: TGCGCCAGCAGCTTGGGGTCGGTCGGGTACAATGAGCAGTTCTTC. Translated: CASSLGSVGYNEQFF.

The genes are TRBV10-3 and TRBJ2-1; D gene ambiguous. V was clipped by 3 bases and J by 10 bases, with 7 bases between them. This CDR3 spans 11 amino acids. The germline CDR1 and CDR2 sequences are ENHRY and SYGVKD. The chain's CDR3 is CAISDGKEQFF. CDR3 sequence (DNA): TGTGCCATCAGTGATGGAAAGGAGCAGTTCTTC.

The V gene is TRBV2, the J gene TRBJ2-1; 11 nucleotides align to TRBD2. J lost 4 bases, V lost 0 bases, and 8 bases had no gene match. Germline-derived CDR1 and CDR2 are SNHLY and FYNNEI. The CDR3 is 18 amino acids. The CDR3, as DNA: TGTGCCAGCAGTGAAGCGGCACTAGCGGGAGCCTTTTACAATGAGCAGTTCTTC. Encoded protein: CASSEAALAGAFYNEQFF.

The rearrangement uses TRBV6-5 and TRBJ2-3, with D perhaps being TRBD1 or TRBD2 (5 bases each). V was shortened by 1 base and J by 6 bases, with 11 bases between the two germline ends. The CDR3 runs to 14 residues. CDR1 and CDR2 (germline): MNHEY, SVGAGI. The CDR3 DNA reads as TGTGCCAGCAGTTACTATCCGGGGCGGGATACGCAGTATTTT. Translation gives CASSYYPGRDTQYF.

The chain combines TRBV6-7 with TRBJ2-5, with 9 nucleotides matching TRBD2. The J call is doubtful: the DNA matches TRBJ2-7 better. TRBV6-7 counts as an open reading frame of uncertain function. This CDR3 contains 13 residues. The CDR3 DNA sequence: TGTGCCAGCAGGCGGCGGGAGGGGTACGAGCAGTACTTC. Its protein product is CASRRREGYEQYF.

With respect to this clone: A much larger clonotype is one base distant, so this may be a read error. This specimen includes other DNA sequences encoding the same CDR3. The chain joins TRBV28 to TRBJ2-3, with 10 bases identical to TRBD2. The CDR3 is made up of 16 amino acids. Losses at the gene ends were 4 bases for V and 1 base for J; bases not matched to a gene: 5. CDR1 and CDR2 (germline): MDHEN, SYDVKM. CDR3 loop: CASSSRLAGGTDTQYF. In nucleotides, the CDR3 is TGTGCCAGCAGTTCCCGCCTAGCGGGAGGCACAGATACGCAGTATTTT.

The rearrangement joins TRBV19 to TRBJ1-1; D is unclear. CDR3 length: 14 residues. Germline lookup yields CDR1 LNHDA and CDR2 SQIVND (reference sequence). V dropped 3 bases and J dropped 7 bases, with 15 bases sitting between them. The CDR3 region has the DNA TGTGCCAGTAGTATTCGTGGGCAGGAGCGTGAAGCTTTCTTT. Protein sequence: CASSIRGQEREAFF.

The chain uses TRBV7-9 and TRBJ1-1; D uncertain. The CDR3 sequence is 12 residues long. The germline gives CDR1 SEHNR, CDR2 FQNEAQ (reference sequence). Trimming stripped 2 bases from V and 3 bases from J, with 4 bases between. The CDR3 DNA is TGTGCCAGCAGCTTAATCTACACTGAAGCTTTCTTT. Amino acid sequence: CASSLIYTEAFF.